The 32 T cell receptor beta chains below all came from one sample that was sequenced in a study of yellow fever vaccine responses in identical twins. TCRdb reprocessed the RT-PCR reads via MiXCR and lists one record per CDR3 protein. The data hold some 5,000 distinct CDR3 sequences, with 75% to 80% observed a single time. Here the sequenced sample was T cells from blood (PBMCs), unsorted or a sorted subset (not recorded which), taken before or after yellow fever vaccination (not recorded which). The receptors come from a woman younger than 35 who received the yellow fever vaccine.

Only a few counts were recorded for this clonotype. This sequence joins TRBV11-3 and TRBJ2-3; 8 positions agree with TRBD2. Trimming removed 2 bases from V and 6 bases from J; junction bases left unmatched: 16. The CDR3 runs 18 residues. CDR1 SGHNT and CDR2 YENEEA come from the germline V gene. The CDR3 sequence is CASSLPPRTSLGADTQYF. The DNA for the CDR3 is TGTGCCAGCAGCTTACCCCCAAGGACTAGCCTCGGGGCGGATACGCAGTATTTT.

The rearrangement links TRBV28 to TRBJ1-3; perhaps TRBD1 as D (5 bases). V was shortened by 6 bases and J by 0 bases, with 21 bases between the two germline ends. This CDR3 comprises 18 residues. CDR1 MDHEN and CDR2 SYDVKM come from the germline V gene. CDR3 sequence: CASRKGANKGGSGNTIYF. CDR3 DNA: TGTGCCAGCAGGAAAGGGGCTAATAAGGGAGGCTCTGGAAACACCATATATTTT.

The V gene is TRBV11-1, the J gene TRBJ2-1; 13 bases fit TRBD2. CDR1 and CDR2 from the germline V gene are SGHAT and FQDESV (reference sequence). The CDR3 is 18 residues long. V shed 3 bases and J 5 bases; nucleotides not matched to a gene: 10. The CDR3 loop reads CASSFLRGLAGSDNEQFF. As DNA, the CDR3 is TGTGCCAGCAGCTTCTTACGGGGACTAGCGGGATCCGACAATGAGCAGTTCTTC.

This chain uses TRBV5-1 with TRBJ2-3; 8 bases match TRBD2. This CDR3 region has 15 residues. V was clipped by 4 bases and J by 3 bases; unmatched bases: 7. Germline CDR1 reads SGHRS; CDR2 reads YFSETQ. The CDR3 spells CASSPGRGGTDTQYF. For the CDR3, the DNA is TGCGCCAGCAGCCCCGGGAGGGGAGGTACAGATACGCAGTATTTT.

In nucleotides, the CDR3 is TGTGCCAGCAGCCTTGGACTAGCGGCCTACGAGCAGTACTTC. It translates to CASSLGLAAYEQYF. The V and J genes are TRBV13 and TRBJ2-7, with 10 bases lining up with TRBD2. The CDR3 extends over 14 amino acids. The germline V gene encodes CDR1 PRHDT and CDR2 FYEKMQ (reference sequence). V lost 5 bases and J lost 2; bases outside the gene matches: 3. Variable domain in full (rest from reference TRBV13 and TRBJ2-7): AAGVIQSPRHLIKEKRETATLKCYPIPRHDTVYWYQQGPGQDPQFLISFYEKMQSDKGSIPDRFSAQQFSDYHSELNMSSLELGDSALYFCASSLGLAAYEQYFGPGTRLTVT.

Note on this clonotype: No conserved phenylalanine or tryptophan is present at the end of the CDR3, so a read error is the likely explanation. This chain joins TRBV2 and TRBJ2-3; D perhaps matches TRBD2 (6 bases). This CDR3 contains 13 residues. V lost 7 bases and J lost 2, with 10 bases in between. The germline V gene has CDR1 SNHLY and CDR2 FYNNEI. Written as DNA, the CDR3 is TGTGCCAGCATCCGGGACTTCACAGATACGCAGTATCTT. Translated, it gives CASIRDFTDTQYL.

This clonotype was detected a few times. This chain joins TRBV11-2 and TRBJ1-1; D is unresolved. Trimming took off 3 bases at V and 4 bases at J, with 3 bases between the two ends. CDR1 and CDR2 (germline): SGHAT, FQNNGV. This CDR3 has 11 amino acids. The CDR3 DNA reads as TGTGCCAGCAGCTTTAGCACTGAAGCTTTCTTT. Encoded protein: CASSFSTEAFF.

The CDR3 region has the DNA TGTGCCAGCAGCTTTGACCACGAGCAGTACTTC. Amino acids: CASSFDHEQYF. V usage is TRBV5-5 and J usage is TRBJ2-7; D not resolved. Germline loops: CDR1 SGHKS, CDR2 YYEKEE (reference sequence). V was pared by 2 bases and J by 5 bases, with 5 bases between. The CDR3 extends over 11 amino acids.

The V and J genes are TRBV29-1 and TRBJ2-1, with D maybe TRBD2 (5 bases). The V gene lost 7 bases and the J gene lost 4 bases, with 11 bases spanning the gap. This CDR3 spans 12 amino acids. Germline assignment: CDR1 SQVTM and CDR2 ANQGSEA. The CDR3 bases are TGCAGCGCTCCTCGCGGGTACAATGAGCAGTTCTTC. Translated: CSAPRGYNEQFF.

V is TRBV20-1 and J is TRBJ2-1, with 10 positions matching TRBD2. The ends lost 3 bases at V and 1 base at J; junction bases unmatched: 6. CDR3 length: 16 residues. Germline V gene sequence: CDR1 DFQATT, CDR2 SNEGSKA (reference sequence). CDR3 sequence: CSASDLAGVSYNEQFF. The CDR3 DNA follows: TGCAGTGCTAGTGATCTAGCGGGAGTGTCCTACAATGAGCAGTTCTTC.

The chain has TRBV28 and TRBJ2-1; the D gene is possibly TRBD2 (5 bases). Per the germline V gene, CDR1 is MDHEN and CDR2 is SYDVKM. The CDR3 extends over 12 amino acids. The V and J ends lost 6 bases and 4 bases respectively, with 7 bases between them. Here the CDR3 DNA reads TGTGCCAGCAGCCGGGGTTACAATGAGCAGTTCTTC. This codes for CASSRGYNEQFF.

In this sample, this clonotype turned up a few times. The rearrangement joins TRBV20-1 to TRBJ2-1; 7 nucleotides agree with TRBD2. CDR3 size: 15 residues. The germline gives CDR1 DFQATT, CDR2 SNEGSKA (reference sequence). The V gene end was trimmed by 4 bases and the J gene end by 2 bases; junction bases not matched to a gene: 8. CDR3: CSAKQLANPYNEQFF. CDR3 nucleotides: TGCAGTGCTAAACAACTAGCGAACCCCTACAATGAGCAGTTCTTC.

The chain recombines TRBV11-1 with TRBJ2-1; TRBD1 aligns across 8 bases. V was pared by 1 base and J by 8 bases, with 7 bases of the junction left unmatched. Germline lookup yields CDR1 SGHAT and CDR2 FQDESV (reference sequence). There are 15 residues in the CDR3. The CDR3 region is CASSLVQTGVYEQFF. CDR3 DNA sequence: TGTGCCAGCAGCTTAGTACAGACAGGGGTATATGAGCAGTTCTTC.

V gene TRBV11-1 combines with J gene TRBJ1-4, with a tentative D call TRBD1 (5 bases). V was pared by 5 bases and J by 10 bases, with 14 bases between. Per germline, CDR1 SGHAT and CDR2 FQDESV (reference sequence). The CDR3 is made up of 13 amino acids. This chain's CDR3 is CASSVDTIGKLFF. CDR3 DNA: TGTGCCAGCAGCGTGGACACTATCGGAAAACTGTTTTTT.

V is TRBV10-3 and J is TRBJ2-5; 12 bases match TRBD2. Trimming removed 8 bases from V and 3 bases from J; junction bases left unmatched: 16. The CDR3 sequence is 18 residues long. CDR1 and CDR2 from the germline V gene are ENHRY and SYGVKD. The CDR3 here is CAILDPTSGGPLKETQYF. CDR3 nucleotides: TGTGCCATCCTCGACCCAACTAGCGGGGGGCCCTTAAAAGAGACCCAGTACTTC.

V usage is TRBV15 and J usage is TRBJ1-1; D may be TRBD1 (5 bases). V was clipped by 0 bases and J by 5 bases, with 19 bases between them. Germline V gives CDR1 LNHNV, CDR2 YYDKDF (reference sequence). This CDR3 region has 17 residues. CDR3 in amino acids: CATSRDSFSGGYTEAFF. CDR3 bases: TGTGCCACCAGCAGAGATAGTTTCTCTGGGGGATATACTGAAGCTTTCTTT. Full variable domain (missing parts from reference TRBV15 and TRBJ1-1): DAMVIQNPRYQVTQFGKPVTLSCSQTLNHNVMYWYQQKSSQAPKLLFHYYDKDFNNEADTPDNFQSRRPNTSFCFLDIRSPGLGDTAMYLCATSRDSFSGGYTEAFFGQGTRLTVV.

The CDR3 sequence: CASSLGDKTYGYTF. The CDR3 bases are TGTGCCAGCAGCTTAGGCGACAAAACCTATGGCTACACCTTC. The chain links TRBV11-3 to TRBJ1-2; no reliable D call. The length of the CDR3 is 14 residues. With 1 base removed from V and 4 bases from J, the gap between germline ends came to 10 bases. Germline V gene data show CDR1 as SGHNT and CDR2 as YENEEA.

The chain has TRBV10-1 and TRBJ2-1; 16 bases are shared with TRBD2. The CDR3 totals 18 residues. V was clipped by 6 bases and J by 5 bases; unmatched bases: 10. CDR1 is WNHNN, CDR2 SYGVQD, per germline (reference sequence). This CDR3 reads CASSESVGTSGRDNEQFF. The CDR3 coding sequence is TGCGCCAGCAGCGAAAGTGTAGGGACTAGCGGGAGGGACAATGAGCAGTTCTTC.

V usage is TRBV4-1 and J usage is TRBJ2-2; D is possibly TRBD2 (5 bases). Germline loops: CDR1 MGHRA, CDR2 YSYEKL. Trimming removed 4 bases from V and 2 bases from J, with 14 bases in between. CDR3 length: 16 residues. The CDR3 nucleotides read TGCGCCAGCAGCCTCGGGGTGGAACGCAACACCGGGGAGCTGTTTTTT. This codes for CASSLGVERNTGELFF.

V and J are TRBV20-1 and TRBJ2-7; D gene uncertain. Trimming shortened V by 0 bases and J by 3 bases, and 12 bases separated the two germline ends. The germline V gene has CDR1 DFQATT and CDR2 SNEGSKA (reference sequence). CDR3 length: 14 amino acids. The DNA for the CDR3 is TGCAGTGCTAGAGATCCCAGGCTATACTACGAGCAGTACTTC. This sequence encodes CSARDPRLYYEQYF.

The rearrangement uses TRBV11-3 and TRBJ2-3; TRBD2 matches at 11 bases. In germline, CDR1 is SGHNT, CDR2 YENEEA. The CDR3 has 18 amino acids. Unmatched junction bases numbered 11, after V lost 3 bases and J lost 3 bases. This CDR3 is CASSLGELAGDETDTQYF. The CDR3 nucleotides are TGTGCCAGCAGCTTGGGAGAACTAGCGGGAGATGAGACAGATACGCAGTATTTT.

The rearrangement uses TRBV19 and TRBJ1-1; TRBD1 matches 7 bases. The CDR3 spans 12 residues. Unmatched junction bases numbered 5, after V lost 8 bases and J lost 5 bases. Per germline, CDR1 LNHDA and CDR2 SQIVND (reference sequence). The CDR3 reads CASRTGMTEAFF. As DNA, the CDR3 is TGTGCCAGTCGGACAGGAATGACTGAAGCTTTCTTT.

The chain uses TRBV18 and TRBJ2-5; no clear D gene. This CDR3 comprises 12 residues. The V end lost 3 bases, the J end lost 3 bases, and 5 bases lay between the germline ends. Germline loops: CDR1 KGHSH, CDR2 LQKENI. The CDR3 DNA reads TGTGCCAGCTCACCCATCGAAGAGACCCAGTACTTC. It translates to CASSPIEETQYF.

This clonotype showed up just a few times. The gene calls are TRBV28 and TRBJ1-5; no reliable D call. Germline CDR1 is MDHEN and CDR2 is SYDVKM. The V end lost 4 bases, the J end lost 3 bases, and 13 bases lay between the germline ends. The CDR3 loop spans 15 amino acids. The CDR3 reads CASSSGASINQPQHF. The CDR3 nucleotides read TGTGCCAGCAGTTCCGGCGCCAGCATCAATCAGCCCCAGCATTTT.

J is TRBJ1-1 and V is TRBV11-3; no definite D call. The germline V gene encodes CDR1 SGHNT and CDR2 YENEEA. This CDR3 has 15 amino acids. V was cut by 0 bases and J by 0 bases, with 8 bases left in between. Written as DNA, the CDR3 is TGTGCCAGCAGCTTAGATGCAGGATTGAACACTGAAGCTTTCTTT. Its translation is CASSLDAGLNTEAFF.

The chain uses TRBV6-4 and TRBJ1-2, with D possibly TRBD1 on 5 matching bases. Germline V gives CDR1 MRHNA, CDR2 SNTAGT. CDR3 length: 12 residues. Trimming cost V 6 bases and J 6 bases, with 11 bases left between them. This chain's CDR3 is CASRGQVDGYTF. The DNA of the CDR3 is TGTGCCAGCAGGGGGCAGGTAGATGGCTACACCTTC.

In DNA, the CDR3 is TGTGCCAGCAGTGACTCCGGCGGGGGGCAGGGCGAGCAGTTCTTC. Amino acids: CASSDSGGGQGEQFF. The V call is TRBV6-4, the J call TRBJ2-1, with TRBD2 matching over 8 bases. J was trimmed by 10 bases and V by 0 bases; bases with no gene match: 8. The CDR3 length is 15 residues. Germline-derived CDR1 and CDR2 are MRHNA and SNTAGT.

The rearrangement joins TRBV6-5 to TRBJ2-5; D is perhaps TRBD2 (7 bases). Germline loops: CDR1 MNHEY, CDR2 SVGAGI. Trimming cost V 0 bases and J 5 bases, with 13 bases left between them. The CDR3 is 15 residues long. The CDR3 protein is CASSYSRGATETQYF. The CDR3 region has the DNA TGTGCCAGCAGTTACTCACGGGGGGCGACTGAGACCCAGTACTTC.

This clonotype was detected once. This chain joins TRBV18 and TRBJ1-1, with D hard to call. This CDR3 comprises 13 residues. The V end lost 4 bases, the J end lost 0 bases, and 6 bases lay between the germline ends. Germline V CDR1 and CDR2: KGHSH, LQKENI. The CDR3 bases are TGTGCCAGCTCACAAAATATGAACACTGAAGCTTTCTTT. Amino acids: CASSQNMNTEAFF. The whole variable domain, remainder taken from reference TRBV18 and TRBJ1-1, is NAGVMQNPRHLVRRRGQEARLRCSPMKGHSHVYWYRQLPEEGLKFMVYLQKENIIDESGMPKERFSAEFPKEGPSILRIQQVVRGDSAAYFCASSQNMNTEAFFGQGTRLTVV.

The gene calls are TRBV4-2 and TRBJ1-2; weak D call: TRBD1 (6 bases). V was shortened by 2 bases and J by 6 bases, with 10 bases between the two germline ends. CDR3 length equals 13 residues. Germline lookup yields CDR1 LGHNA and CDR2 YNFKEQ. The CDR3 nucleotides are TGTGCCAGCAGCCAAACAGGGATCCATGGCTACACCTTC. It yields the protein CASSQTGIHGYTF.

This clonotype was counted only a few times. The V gene is TRBV12-3 or TRBV12-4, the J gene TRBJ2-7; the D gene is possibly TRBD2 (6 bases). The CDR3 extends over 11 amino acids. The V gene lost 8 bases and the J gene lost 7 bases, with 12 bases spanning the gap. The CDR3 here is CASGLGGEQYF. The CDR3 region has the DNA TGTGCCAGCGGCCTCGGGGGAGAGCAGTACTTC.

The chain joins TRBV29-1 to TRBJ2-2, with D perhaps given as TRBD1 or TRBD2 (5 bases each). V gave up 8 bases and J gave up 3 bases, with 10 bases separating them. Germline CDR1 and CDR2: SQVTM and ANQGSEA. The CDR3 is made up of 12 amino acids. The CDR3 sequence: CSSGQDTGELFF. The DNA for the CDR3 is TGCAGCTCGGGGCAGGACACCGGGGAGCTGTTTTTT.